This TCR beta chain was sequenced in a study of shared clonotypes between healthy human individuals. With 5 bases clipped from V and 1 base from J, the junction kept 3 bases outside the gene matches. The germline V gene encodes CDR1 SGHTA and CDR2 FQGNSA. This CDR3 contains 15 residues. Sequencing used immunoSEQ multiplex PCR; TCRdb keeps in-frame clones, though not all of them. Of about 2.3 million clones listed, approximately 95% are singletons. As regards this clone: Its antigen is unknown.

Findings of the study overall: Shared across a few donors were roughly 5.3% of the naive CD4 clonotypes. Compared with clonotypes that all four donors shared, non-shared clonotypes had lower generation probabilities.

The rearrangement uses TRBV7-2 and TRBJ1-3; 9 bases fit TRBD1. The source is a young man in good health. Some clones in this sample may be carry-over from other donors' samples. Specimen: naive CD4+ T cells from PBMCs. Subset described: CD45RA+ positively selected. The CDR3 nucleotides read TGTGCCAGCAGCCAGACAGGGGGGTCTGGAAACACCATATATTTT. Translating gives CASSQTGGSGNTIYF. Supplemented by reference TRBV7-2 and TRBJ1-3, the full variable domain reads GAGVSQSPSNKVTEKGKDVELRCDPISGHTALYWYRQSLGQGLEFLIYFQGNSAPDKSGLPSDRFSAERTGGSVSTLTIQRTQQEDSAVYLCASSQTGGSGNTIYFGEGSWLTVV.